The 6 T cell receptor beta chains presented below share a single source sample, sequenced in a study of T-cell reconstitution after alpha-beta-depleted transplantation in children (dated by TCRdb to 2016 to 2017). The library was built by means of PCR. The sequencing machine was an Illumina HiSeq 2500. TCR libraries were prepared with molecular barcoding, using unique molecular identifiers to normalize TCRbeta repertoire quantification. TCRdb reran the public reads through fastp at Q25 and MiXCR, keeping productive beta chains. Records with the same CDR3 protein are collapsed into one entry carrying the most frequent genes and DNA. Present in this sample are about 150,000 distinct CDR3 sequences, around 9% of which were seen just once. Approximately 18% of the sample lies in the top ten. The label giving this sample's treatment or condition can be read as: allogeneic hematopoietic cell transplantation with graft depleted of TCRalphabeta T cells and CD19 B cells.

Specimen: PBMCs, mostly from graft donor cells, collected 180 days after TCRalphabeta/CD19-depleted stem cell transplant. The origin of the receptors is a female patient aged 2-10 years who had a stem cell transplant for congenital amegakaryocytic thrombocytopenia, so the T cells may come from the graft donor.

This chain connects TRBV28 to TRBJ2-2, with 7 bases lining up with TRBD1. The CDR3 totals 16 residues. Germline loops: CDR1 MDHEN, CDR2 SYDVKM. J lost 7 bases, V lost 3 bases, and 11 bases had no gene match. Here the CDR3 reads CASSFRPQGVGGELFF. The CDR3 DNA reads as TGTGCCAGCAGTTTTCGGCCGCAGGGGGTTGGCGGGGAGCTGTTTTTT.

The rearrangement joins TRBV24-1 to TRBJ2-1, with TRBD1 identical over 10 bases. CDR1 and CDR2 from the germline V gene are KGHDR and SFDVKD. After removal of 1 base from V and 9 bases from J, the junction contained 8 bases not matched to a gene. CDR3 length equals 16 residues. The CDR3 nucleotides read TGTGCCACCAGTGATTTCGGGACAGGGGTAAGGAGTGAGCAGTTCTTC. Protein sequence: CATSDFGTGVRSEQFF.

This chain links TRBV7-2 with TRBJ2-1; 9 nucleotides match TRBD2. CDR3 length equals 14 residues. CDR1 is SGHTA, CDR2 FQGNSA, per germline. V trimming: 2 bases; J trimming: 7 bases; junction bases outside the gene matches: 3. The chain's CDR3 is CASSLRLAANEQFF. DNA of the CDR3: TGTGCCAGCAGCTTAAGACTAGCGGCGAATGAGCAGTTCTTC.

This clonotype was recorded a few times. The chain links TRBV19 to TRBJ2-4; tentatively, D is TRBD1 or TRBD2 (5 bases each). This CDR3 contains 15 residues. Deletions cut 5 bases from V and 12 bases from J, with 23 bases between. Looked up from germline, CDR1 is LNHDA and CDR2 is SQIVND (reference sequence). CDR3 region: CASSSSGTGLSSQYF. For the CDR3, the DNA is TGTGCCAGTAGTTCTTCCGGGACCGGCTTGAGCAGTCAGTACTTC.

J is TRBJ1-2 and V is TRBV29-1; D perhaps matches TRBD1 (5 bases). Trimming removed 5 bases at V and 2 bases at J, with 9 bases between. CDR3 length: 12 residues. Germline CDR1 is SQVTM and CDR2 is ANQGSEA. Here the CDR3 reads CSVKTENYGYTF. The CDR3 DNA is TGCAGCGTTAAGACAGAGAACTATGGCTACACCTTC. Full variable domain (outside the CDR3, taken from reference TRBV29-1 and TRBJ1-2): SAVISQKPSRDICQRGTSLTIQCQVDSQVTMMFWYRQQPGQSLTLIATANQGSEATYESGFVIDKFPISRPNLTFSTLTVSNMSPEDSSIYLCSVKTENYGYTFGSGTRLTVV.

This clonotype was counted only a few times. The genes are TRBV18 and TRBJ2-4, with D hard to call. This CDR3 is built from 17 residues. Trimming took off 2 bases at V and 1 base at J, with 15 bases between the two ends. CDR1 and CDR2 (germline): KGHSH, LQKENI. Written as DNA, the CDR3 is TGTGCCAGCTCACCATTCCAGGCTCTTGCGGCCAAAAACATTCAGTACTTC. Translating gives CASSPFQALAAKNIQYF. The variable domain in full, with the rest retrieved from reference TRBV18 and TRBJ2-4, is NAGVMQNPRHLVRRRGQEARLRCSPMKGHSHVYWYRQLPEEGLKFMVYLQKENIIDESGMPKERFSAEFPKEGPSILRIQQVVRGDSAAYFCASSPFQALAAKNIQYFGAGTRLSVL.